This TCR beta chain appears in the sequencing data of a study of blood T cell repertoires in COVID-19. Study in general: Samples of COVID-19 (acute and convalescent) were obtained from the United States, Italy and Spain. Nucleic acid was either cDNA or gDNA, and it came from T cells, B-cell-depleted T cells, or PBMCs.

V trimming: 6 bases; J trimming: 8 bases; junction bases outside the gene matches: 9. CDR1 is LGHDT and CDR2 is YNNKEL in the germline V gene (reference sequence). The CDR3 extends over 13 amino acids. In the authors' methods: Estimates of nucleated cell counts were drawn from the amplification of reference gene primers. The method was immunoSEQ multiplex PCR; TCRdb's version includes in-frame clones alone and lacks a portion of them. D and trimming were read from the DNA, whereas the V and J calls and clone size are those reported in that table. The table records a few hundred thousand clones, 88% of them present only once.

The receptor comes from a young man with active or convalescent COVID-19. The chain employs TRBV3-1 (or the pseudogene TRBV3-2) and TRBJ1-2, with TRBD1 matching 7 bases. Input material: peripheral blood. CDR3 sequence: CASRPTGVGGYTF. The CDR3, as DNA: TGTGCCAGCAGGCCAACAGGGGTGGGAGGCTACACCTTC.